The clone carrying this TCR beta chain was detected many times. The sample is drawn from a study of tumor-infiltrating lymphocytes in oesophageal squamous cell carcinoma. This CDR3 has 14 amino acids. CDR1 and CDR2 from the germline V gene are MNHNS and SASEGT. V shed 7 bases and J shed 5 bases, with 14 bases lying between them. TCRdb re-called the PCR reads with MiXCR, one entry per CDR3 protein. The table shows 15,000 to 20,000 distinct CDR3 sequences, with 35% to 45% occurring only once. The clonotype originates from a male donor with esophageal squamous cell carcinoma. J is TRBJ2-2 and V is TRBV6-1; TRBD2 is a possible D gene (7 bases). The material sequenced was esophageal tumor tissue. The CDR3 DNA reads TGTGCCAGCACCCCCGGGGGGCAAACCGGGGAGCTGTTTTTT. It specifies CASTPGGQTGELFF.